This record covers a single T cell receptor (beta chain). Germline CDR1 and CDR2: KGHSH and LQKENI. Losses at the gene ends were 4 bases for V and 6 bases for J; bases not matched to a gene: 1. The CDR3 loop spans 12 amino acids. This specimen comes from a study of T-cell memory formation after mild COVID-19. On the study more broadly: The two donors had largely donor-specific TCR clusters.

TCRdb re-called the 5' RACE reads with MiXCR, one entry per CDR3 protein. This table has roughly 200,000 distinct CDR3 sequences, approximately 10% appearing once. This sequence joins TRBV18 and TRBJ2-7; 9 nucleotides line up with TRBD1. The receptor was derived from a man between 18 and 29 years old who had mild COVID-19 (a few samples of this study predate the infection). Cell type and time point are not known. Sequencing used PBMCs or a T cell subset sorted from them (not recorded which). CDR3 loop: CASSQTGGEQYV. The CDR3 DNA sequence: TGTGCCAGCTCACAGACAGGGGGCGAGCAGTACGTC.